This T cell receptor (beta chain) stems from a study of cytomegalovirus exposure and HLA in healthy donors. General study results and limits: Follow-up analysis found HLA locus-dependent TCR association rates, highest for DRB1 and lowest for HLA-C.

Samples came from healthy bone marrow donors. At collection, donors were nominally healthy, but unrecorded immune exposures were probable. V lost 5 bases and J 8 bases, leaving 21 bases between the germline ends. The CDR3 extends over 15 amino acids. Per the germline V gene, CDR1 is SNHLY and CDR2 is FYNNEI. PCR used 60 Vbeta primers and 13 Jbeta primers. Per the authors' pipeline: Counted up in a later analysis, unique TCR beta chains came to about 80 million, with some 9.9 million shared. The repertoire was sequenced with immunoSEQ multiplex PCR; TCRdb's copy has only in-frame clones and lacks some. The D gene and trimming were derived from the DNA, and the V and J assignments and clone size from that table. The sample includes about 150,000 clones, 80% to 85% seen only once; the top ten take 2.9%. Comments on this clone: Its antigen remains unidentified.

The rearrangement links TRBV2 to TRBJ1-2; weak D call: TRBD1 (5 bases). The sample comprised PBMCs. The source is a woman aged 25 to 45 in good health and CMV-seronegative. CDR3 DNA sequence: TGTGCCAGCAGTCCAATAGCGGCCCAGGGCCGGGGCTACACCTTC. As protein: CASSPIAAQGRGYTF.